The sequence of this T cell receptor beta chain was determined in a study of CD8+CD57+ T cells in acquired aplastic anemia. Study-level information: Each DNA sample taken from sorted CD4+ and CD8+ cells came to about 3 ug on average.

Study-level findings and limits: Between patients and controls, about 30 CD8+ CDR3 sequences were found in common.

This clonotype showed up just once. What it binds is not known. The CDR3 extends over 12 amino acids. The J segment lost 9 bases and the V segment lost 6 bases, leaving 4 bases of the junction unmatched. CDR1 and CDR2 from the germline V gene are KGHDR and SFDVKD. Using genomic DNA as the template, TCR beta VDJ and CDR3 profiling was carried out. TCRdb fed the reads into MiXCR, producing one record per CDR3 protein. The sample shows 150,000 to 180,000 distinct CDR3 sequences, about 54% of them seen only once. Patients chosen for sequencing had shown CD8+CD57+ cell expansion by flow cytometry. In all patients, the disease was severe acquired aplastic anemia.

The genes are TRBV24-1 and TRBJ2-1, with TRBD1 matching 7 bases. The receptor was isolated from a human donor with aplastic anemia. Sequenced material: sorted CD4+, CD8+, or CD8+CD57+ T cells (not recorded which) from PBMCs. The CDR3 here is CATSKTGIEQFF. In DNA form, the CDR3 reads TGTGCCACCAGTAAGACAGGGATTGAGCAGTTCTTC.